This T cell receptor beta chain is from a study of blood T cell repertoires in COVID-19. Study-wide context: Acute and convalescent COVID-19 specimens originated in the United States, Italy and Spain. T cells, B-cell-depleted T cells, or PBMCs provided the cDNA or gDNA that served as material.

The data were produced by immunoSEQ multiplex PCR, yet TCRdb's version contains in-frame clones alone and is incomplete. The table has 150,000 or so clones, 80% seen once. Looked up from germline, CDR1 is SEHNR and CDR2 is FQNEAQ (reference sequence). J gave up 7 bases and V 5 bases, and 8 bases lay outside the gene matches. The CDR3 is made up of 13 amino acids. This receptor was taken from a man aged 55 to 70 with active or convalescent COVID-19. V usage is TRBV7-9 and J usage is TRBJ2-7; 7 bases align to TRBD1. The source material was peripheral blood. The CDR3 reads CASSPDRVGEQYF. The CDR3 DNA reads TGTGCCAGCAGCCCCGACAGGGTGGGAGAGCAGTACTTC.